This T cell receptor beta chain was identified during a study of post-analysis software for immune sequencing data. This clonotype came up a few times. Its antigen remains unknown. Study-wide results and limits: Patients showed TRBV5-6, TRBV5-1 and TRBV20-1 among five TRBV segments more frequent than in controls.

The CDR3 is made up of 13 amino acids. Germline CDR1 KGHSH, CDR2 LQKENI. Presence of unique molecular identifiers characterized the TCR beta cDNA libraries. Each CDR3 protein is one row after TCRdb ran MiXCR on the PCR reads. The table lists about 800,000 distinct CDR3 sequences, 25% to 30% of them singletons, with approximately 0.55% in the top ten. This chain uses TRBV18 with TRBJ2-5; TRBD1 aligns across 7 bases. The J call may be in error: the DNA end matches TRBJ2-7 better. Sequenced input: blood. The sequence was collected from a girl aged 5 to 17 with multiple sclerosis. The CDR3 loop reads CASSPGDRVEQYF. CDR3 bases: TGTGCCAGCTCACCAGGAGACAGGGTCGAGCAGTACTTC.